This T cell receptor (beta chain) stems from a study of neurological immune-mediated disorders (dated by TCRdb to between 2019 and 2020). About the study as a whole: Peripheral blood TCR-beta repertoires from patients with HTLV-I-associated myelopathy (HAM/TSP), patients with multiple sclerosis, and healthy controls were compared in the study using UMI-based sequencing. The 106 TCR-beta libraries included longitudinal samples, technical triplicates and paired sorted CD4+ and CD8+ T-cell subsets alongside PBMC samples. Of the approximately 66 subjects in the cohort, about 14 were HAM/TSP patients, roughly 34 were multiple sclerosis patients, and about 20 were healthy controls. Longitudinal HAM/TSP and healthy donors were sampled at 3 time-points each (about 3-40 month intervals). Points the paper makes about the study in general: TCR clonal expansion was greatest in HAM/TSP patients and smallest in MS patients, who ranked below even healthy controls. Across subjects, expanded clones never shared an identical CDR3 amino acid sequence, which suggests that the TCR-beta repertoires in every group were private.

This clonotype has ten or more counts. Its antigen is not yet known. Per-base qualities were not stored, and no clone one base away is much larger. Counted from cysteine to phenylalanine, this CDR3 has 15 amino acids. The DNA shown is the 45-base CDR3, in frame from base 1. From a lookup of the germline V gene (reference sequence), CDR1 and CDR2 are MNHEY and SMNVEV. V has 6 bases trimmed and J has 3 bases trimmed; junction bases matching no gene number 4. cDNA synthesis used template-switch 5'RACE with a primer carrying a 10-nucleotide random unique molecular identifier tagging each TCR transcript. Over 200 million TCR-beta sequences, covering 15-18 subjects, were produced in each sequencing run. Total RNA was extracted with the RNeasy kit. TCR-beta VDJ regions were amplified with primers for the TCR constant region and the 5'RACE anchor, using the KAPA Real-time Library Amplification kit. A first PCR added sample indexes and Illumina adaptors, and a second PCR then raised library yield. After Ampure bead purification, the roughly 650 bp TCR product was size-selected on a 2% E-gel SizeSelection system. Before pooling, library quality was assessed on a Bioanalyzer, concentration was determined with Qubit, and library quantification was performed with the Kapa Library Quantification kit. An Illumina HiSeq 2500 sequenced the libraries paired-end 2 x 150 bp. To increase sequence diversity, roughly 24-30% phiX was spiked into each library pool. Regarding the original processing steps: The quality-filtered reads were processed with the UMI-based MiGEC pipeline, whose error correction step removed more than 80% of the raw TCR sequences. VDJ genes were aligned to IMGT germline references, and clonotypes were defined by unique CDR3 amino acid sequence plus V-J genes. Clonal expansion, Shannon diversity and CDR3 relatedness were evaluated with VDJtools (CalcPairwiseDistances, ClusterSamples), while phylogenetic trees were built in CLCbio workbench. A clone was classed as expanded if it had 8 or more unique UMIs, a cutoff based on coefficient-of-variation modelling across technical triplicates. The public reads were quality trimmed at Q25 with fastp and then assembled into clones with MiXCR by TCRdb, keeping productive beta chains. Identical CDR3 protein sequences are pooled into one entry, listed with their most common genes and DNA. TCRdb, not the original authors, processed these V and J calls. The sample includes tens of thousands of distinct CDR3 sequences, with more than 10% observed a single time. Jointly, the top ten make up 2% to 2.5% of the sample.

This specimen's time point label, per the study, means: longitudinal time-point 2. The healthy controls were volunteers from blood banks in Maryland, USA. For the unsorted PBMC libraries, 2 million PBMCs were stored in RNAlater at -80 degrees C until RNA extraction and were used to generate the libraries. Peripheral blood was subjected to Ficoll-Hypaque density gradient centrifugation to isolate PBMCs, which were then cryopreserved in liquid nitrogen. The rearrangement joined TRBV27 to TRBJ2-1, and 11 bases in between align with TRBD2. This clonotype was sampled from a woman aged 40 to 50 in good health. Sequencing was done on a sample of PBMCs. The CDR3 corresponds to CASRVGTSGYNEQFF. In nucleotides, the sequence is TGTGCCAGCAGGGTGGGGACTAGCGGCTACAATGAGCAGTTCTTC.